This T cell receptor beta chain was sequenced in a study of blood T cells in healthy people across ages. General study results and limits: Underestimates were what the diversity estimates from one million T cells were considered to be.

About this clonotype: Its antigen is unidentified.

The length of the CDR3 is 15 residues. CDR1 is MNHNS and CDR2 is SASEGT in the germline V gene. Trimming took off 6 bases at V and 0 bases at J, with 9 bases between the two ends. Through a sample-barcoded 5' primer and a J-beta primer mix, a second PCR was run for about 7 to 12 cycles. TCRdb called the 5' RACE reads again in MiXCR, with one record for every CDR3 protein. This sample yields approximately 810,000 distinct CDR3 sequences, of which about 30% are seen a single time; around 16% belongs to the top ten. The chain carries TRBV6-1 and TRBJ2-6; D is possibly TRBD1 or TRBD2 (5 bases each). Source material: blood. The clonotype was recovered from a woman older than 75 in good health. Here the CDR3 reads CASSRDPSGANVLTF. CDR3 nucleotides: TGTGCCAGCAGCCGGGACCCCTCTGGGGCCAACGTCCTGACTTTC.